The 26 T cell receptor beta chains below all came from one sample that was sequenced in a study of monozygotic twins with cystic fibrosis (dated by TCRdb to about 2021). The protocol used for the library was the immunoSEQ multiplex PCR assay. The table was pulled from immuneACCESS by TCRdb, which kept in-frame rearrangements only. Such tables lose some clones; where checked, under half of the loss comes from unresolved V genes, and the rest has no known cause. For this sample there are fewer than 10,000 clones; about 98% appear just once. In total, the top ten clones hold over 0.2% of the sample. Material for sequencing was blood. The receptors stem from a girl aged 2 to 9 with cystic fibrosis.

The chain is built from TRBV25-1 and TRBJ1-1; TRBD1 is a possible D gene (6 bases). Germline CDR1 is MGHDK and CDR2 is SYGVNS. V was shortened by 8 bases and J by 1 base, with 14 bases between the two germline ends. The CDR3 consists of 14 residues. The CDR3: CASAPDRTNTEAFF. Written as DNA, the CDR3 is TGTGCCAGCGCCCCCGACAGGACGAACACTGAAGCTTTCTTT. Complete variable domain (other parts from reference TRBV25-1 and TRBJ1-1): EADIYQTPRYLVIGTGKKITLECSQTMGHDKMYWYQQDPGMELHLIHYSYGVNSTEKGDLSSESTVSRIRTEHFPLTLESARPSHTSQYLCASAPDRTNTEAFFGQGTRLTVV.

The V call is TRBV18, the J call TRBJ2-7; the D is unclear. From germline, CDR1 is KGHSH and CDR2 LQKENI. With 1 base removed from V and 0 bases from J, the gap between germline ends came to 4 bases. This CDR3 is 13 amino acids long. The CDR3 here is CASSPLVSYEQYF. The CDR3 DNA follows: TGTGCCAGCTCACCACTCGTCTCCTACGAGCAGTACTTC.

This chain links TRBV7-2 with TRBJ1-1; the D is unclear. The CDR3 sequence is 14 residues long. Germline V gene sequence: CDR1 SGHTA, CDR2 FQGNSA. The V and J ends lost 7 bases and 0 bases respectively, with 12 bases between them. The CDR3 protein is CASTRTAMNTEAFF. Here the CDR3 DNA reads TGTGCCAGCACCCGAACAGCGATGAACACTGAAGCTTTCTTT.

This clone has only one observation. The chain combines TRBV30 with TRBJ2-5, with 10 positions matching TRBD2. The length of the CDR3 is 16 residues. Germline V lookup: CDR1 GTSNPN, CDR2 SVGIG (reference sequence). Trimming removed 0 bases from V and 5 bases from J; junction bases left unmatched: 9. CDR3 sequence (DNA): TGTGCCTGGAGTGTAAATAGCGGGAGGTTTTCGGAGACCCAGTACTTC. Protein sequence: CAWSVNSGRFSETQYF.

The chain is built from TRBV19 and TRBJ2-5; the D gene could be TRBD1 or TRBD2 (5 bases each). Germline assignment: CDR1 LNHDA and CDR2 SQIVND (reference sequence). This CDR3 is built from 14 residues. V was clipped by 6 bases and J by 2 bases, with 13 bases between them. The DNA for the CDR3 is TGTGCCAGTAGCCCCGGGACGCCTCAAGAGACCCAGTACTTC. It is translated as CASSPGTPQETQYF.

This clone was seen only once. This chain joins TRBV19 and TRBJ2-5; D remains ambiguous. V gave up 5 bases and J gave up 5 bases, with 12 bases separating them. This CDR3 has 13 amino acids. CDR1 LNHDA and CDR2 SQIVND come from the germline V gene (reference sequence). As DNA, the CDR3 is TGTGCCAGTAGTCTCTCTGCCCGGGAGACCCAGTACTTC. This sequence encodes CASSLSARETQYF.

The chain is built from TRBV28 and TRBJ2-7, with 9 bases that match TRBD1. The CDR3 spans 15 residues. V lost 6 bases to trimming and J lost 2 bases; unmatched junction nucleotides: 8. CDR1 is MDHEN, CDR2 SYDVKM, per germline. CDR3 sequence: CASRYAGTGTYEQYF. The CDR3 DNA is TGTGCCAGCAGATACGCCGGGACAGGGACCTACGAGCAGTACTTC.

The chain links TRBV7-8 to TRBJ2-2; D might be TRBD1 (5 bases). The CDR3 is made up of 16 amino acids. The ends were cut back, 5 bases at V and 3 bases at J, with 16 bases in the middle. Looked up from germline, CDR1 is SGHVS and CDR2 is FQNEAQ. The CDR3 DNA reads TGTGCCAGCAGCAGGGGCCCGAGCCAGTACACCGGGGAGCTGTTTTTT. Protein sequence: CASSRGPSQYTGELFF.

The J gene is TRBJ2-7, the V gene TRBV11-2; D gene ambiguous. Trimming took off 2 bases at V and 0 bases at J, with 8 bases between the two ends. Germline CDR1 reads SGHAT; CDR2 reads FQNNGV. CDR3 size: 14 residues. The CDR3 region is CASSLMARSYEQYF. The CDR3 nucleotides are TGTGCCAGCAGCTTAATGGCGCGCTCCTACGAGCAGTACTTC.

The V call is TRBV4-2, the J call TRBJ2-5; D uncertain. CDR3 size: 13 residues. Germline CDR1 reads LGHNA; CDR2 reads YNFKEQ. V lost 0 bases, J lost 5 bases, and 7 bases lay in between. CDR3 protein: CASSQEARETQYF. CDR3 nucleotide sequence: TGTGCCAGCAGCCAAGAGGCGCGTGAGACCCAGTACTTC.

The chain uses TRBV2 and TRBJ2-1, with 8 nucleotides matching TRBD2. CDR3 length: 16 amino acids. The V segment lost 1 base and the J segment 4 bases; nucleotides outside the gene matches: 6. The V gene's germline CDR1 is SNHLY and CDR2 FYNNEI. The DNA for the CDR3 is TGTGCCAGCAGTGAAGGAACTAGCGGTCTATACAATGAGCAGTTCTTC. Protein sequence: CASSEGTSGLYNEQFF.

CDR3: CAWSVLERDGVNEKLFF. DNA of the CDR3: TGTGCCTGGAGTGTATTGGAACGGGACGGTGTTAATGAAAAACTGTTTTTT. This sequence joins TRBV30 and TRBJ1-4, with D possibly matching TRBD1 (5 bases). Germline CDR1 reads GTSNPN; CDR2 reads SVGIG (reference sequence). The CDR3 loop spans 17 amino acids. V lost 0 bases and J lost 4, with 18 bases in between.

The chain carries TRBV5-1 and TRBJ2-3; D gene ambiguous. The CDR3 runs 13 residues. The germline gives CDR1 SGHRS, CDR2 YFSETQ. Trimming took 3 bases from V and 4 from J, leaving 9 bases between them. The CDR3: CASSSGVSDTQYF. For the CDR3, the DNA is TGCGCCAGCAGCTCCGGCGTATCAGATACGCAGTATTTT.

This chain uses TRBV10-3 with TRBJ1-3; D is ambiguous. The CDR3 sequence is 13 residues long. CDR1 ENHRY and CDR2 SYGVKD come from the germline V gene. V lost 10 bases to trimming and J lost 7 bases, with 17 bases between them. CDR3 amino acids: CATDTPGRNTIYF. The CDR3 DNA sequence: TGTGCCACCGACACGCCGGGCCGGAACACCATATATTTT.

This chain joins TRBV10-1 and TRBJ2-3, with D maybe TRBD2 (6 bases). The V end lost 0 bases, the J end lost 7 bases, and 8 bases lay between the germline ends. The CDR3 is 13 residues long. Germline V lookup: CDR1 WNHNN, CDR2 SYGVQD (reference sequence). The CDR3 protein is CASSESSGHTQYF. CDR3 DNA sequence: TGCGCCAGCAGTGAGTCTAGCGGACATACGCAGTATTTT.

In DNA, the CDR3 is TGCGCCAGCAGCTCCTTCGGGAGTAGCTCCTACAATGAGCAGTTCTTC. It codes for CASSSFGSSSYNEQFF. J is TRBJ2-1 and V is TRBV5-1; tentative D call: TRBD2 (6 bases). V lost 3 bases to trimming and J lost 0 bases, with 13 bases between them. CDR1 and CDR2 from the germline V gene are SGHRS and YFSETQ. The CDR3 runs to 16 residues.

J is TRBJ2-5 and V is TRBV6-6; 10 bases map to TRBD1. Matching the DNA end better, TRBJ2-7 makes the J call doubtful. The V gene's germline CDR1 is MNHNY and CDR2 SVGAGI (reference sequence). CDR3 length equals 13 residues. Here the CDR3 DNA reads TGTGCCAGCAGGGGGACAGGGGCCTACGAGCAGTACTTC. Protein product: CASRGTGAYEQYF.

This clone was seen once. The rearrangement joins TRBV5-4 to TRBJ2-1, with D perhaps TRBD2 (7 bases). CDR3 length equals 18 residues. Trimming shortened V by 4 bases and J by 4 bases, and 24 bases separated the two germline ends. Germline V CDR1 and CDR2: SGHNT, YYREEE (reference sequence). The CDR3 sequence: CASSLSSSGARGYNEQFF. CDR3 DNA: TGTGCCAGCAGCCTCTCGTCGAGCGGGGCTAGGGGGTACAATGAGCAGTTCTTC.

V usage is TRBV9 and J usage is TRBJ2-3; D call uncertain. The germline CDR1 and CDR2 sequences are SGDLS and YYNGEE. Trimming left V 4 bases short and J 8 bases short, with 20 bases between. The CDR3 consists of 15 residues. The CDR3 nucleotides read TGTGCCAGCAGCCCCCAAATGGGCCCCTTAGGTACGCAGTATTTT. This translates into CASSPQMGPLGTQYF.

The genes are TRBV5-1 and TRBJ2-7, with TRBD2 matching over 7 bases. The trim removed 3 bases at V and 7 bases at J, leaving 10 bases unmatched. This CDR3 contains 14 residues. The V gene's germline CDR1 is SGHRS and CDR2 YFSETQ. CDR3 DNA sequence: TGCGCCAGCAGCTCCGGGACCTCCGGGGGGGAGCAGTACTTC. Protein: CASSSGTSGGEQYF.

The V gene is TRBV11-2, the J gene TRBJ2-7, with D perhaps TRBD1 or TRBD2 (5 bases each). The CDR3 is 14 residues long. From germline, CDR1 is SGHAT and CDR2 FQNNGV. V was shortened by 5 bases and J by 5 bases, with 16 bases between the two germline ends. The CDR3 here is CASSQKTRDHEQYF. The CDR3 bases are TGTGCCAGCAGCCAGAAAACTAGGGACCACGAGCAGTACTTC.

Here the CDR3 reads CASSMRSGVETQYF. The CDR3 DNA reads TGTGCCAGTAGTATGCGCAGCGGGGTTGAGACCCAGTACTTC. This chain links TRBV19 with TRBJ2-5; 7 bases are a match to TRBD2. Losses at the gene ends were 3 bases for V and 5 bases for J; bases not matched to a gene: 6. The CDR3 totals 14 residues. CDR1 is LNHDA, CDR2 SQIVND, per germline (reference sequence).

CDR3 sequence (DNA): TGTGCCAGCAGCTCCGGTGGGCGGGGAGGGACTGAAGCTTTCTTT. Its protein is CASSSGGRGGTEAFF. The chain has TRBV5-4 and TRBJ1-1; D ambiguous. Germline V CDR1 and CDR2: SGHNT, YYREEE (reference sequence). Trimming shortened V by 3 bases and J by 5 bases, and 17 bases separated the two germline ends. This CDR3 is built from 15 residues.

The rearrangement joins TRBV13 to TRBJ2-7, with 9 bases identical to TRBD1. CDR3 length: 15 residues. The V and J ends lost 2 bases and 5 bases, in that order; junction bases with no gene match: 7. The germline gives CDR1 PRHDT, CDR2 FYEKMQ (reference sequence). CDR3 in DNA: TGTGCCAGCAGCTTAACAGGGGGCGGTCTGGACGAGCAGTACTTC. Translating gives CASSLTGGGLDEQYF.

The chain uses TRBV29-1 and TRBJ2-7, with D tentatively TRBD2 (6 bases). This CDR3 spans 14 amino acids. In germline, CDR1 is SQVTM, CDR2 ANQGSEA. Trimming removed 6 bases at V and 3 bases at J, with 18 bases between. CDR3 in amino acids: CSVGGGITNYEQYF. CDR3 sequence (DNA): TGCAGCGTGGGGGGTGGAATTACGAACTACGAGCAGTACTTC.

In DNA, the CDR3 is TGTGCCAGCAGCTTCGGAACTCGGAGGACCCAGTACTTC. Amino acids: CASSFGTRRTQYF. The chain combines TRBV7-9 with TRBJ2-5; D is ambiguous. The CDR3 has 13 residues. CDR1 and CDR2 (germline): SEHNR, FQNEAQ (reference sequence). The ends were cut back, 3 bases at V and 7 bases at J, with 12 bases in the middle.